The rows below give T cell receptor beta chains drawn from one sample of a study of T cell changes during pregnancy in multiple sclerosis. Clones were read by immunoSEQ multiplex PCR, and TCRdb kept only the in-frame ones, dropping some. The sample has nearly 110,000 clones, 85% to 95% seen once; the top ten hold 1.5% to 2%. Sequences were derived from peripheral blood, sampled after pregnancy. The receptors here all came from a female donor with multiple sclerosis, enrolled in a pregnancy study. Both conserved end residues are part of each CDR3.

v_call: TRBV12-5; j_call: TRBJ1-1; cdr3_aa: CASGLSFNTEAFF
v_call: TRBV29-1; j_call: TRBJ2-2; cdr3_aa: CSVVVAGYTGELFF
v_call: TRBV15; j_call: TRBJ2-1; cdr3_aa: CATSRDVTSGREPYNEQFF
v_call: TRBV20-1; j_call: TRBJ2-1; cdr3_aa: CSAREAPEQFF
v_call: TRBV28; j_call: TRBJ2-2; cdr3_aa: CASSLDWVNTGELFF
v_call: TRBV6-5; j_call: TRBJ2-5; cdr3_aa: CASSYSTGVGETQYF
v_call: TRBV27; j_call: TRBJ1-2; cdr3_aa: CASSPLMAGDYTF
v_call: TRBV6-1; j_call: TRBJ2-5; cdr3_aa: CASSEGSSGGGETQYF
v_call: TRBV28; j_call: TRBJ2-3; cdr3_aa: CAIREATDTQYF
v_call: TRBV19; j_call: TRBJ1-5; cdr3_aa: CASSHLRGQDASAQHF
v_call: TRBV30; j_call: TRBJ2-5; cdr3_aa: CAWSVTGVETQYF
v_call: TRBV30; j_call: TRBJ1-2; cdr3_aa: CAWSRGEEGGRGYTF
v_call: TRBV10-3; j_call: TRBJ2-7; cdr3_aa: CAISSGLSYEQYF
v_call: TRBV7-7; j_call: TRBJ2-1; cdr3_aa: CASSPQGYSYNEQFF
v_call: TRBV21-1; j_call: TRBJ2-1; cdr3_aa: CASSKSRRGSHDEQFF
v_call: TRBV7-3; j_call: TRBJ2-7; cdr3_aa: CASSLRVDSPSYEQYF
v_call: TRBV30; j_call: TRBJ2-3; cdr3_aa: CAWSALRTDTQYF
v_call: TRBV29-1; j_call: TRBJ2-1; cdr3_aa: CSAGGTGGYNEQFF
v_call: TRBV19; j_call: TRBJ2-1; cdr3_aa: CASSIASREYLFF
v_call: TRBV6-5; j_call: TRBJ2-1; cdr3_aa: CASSLAPSSYNEQFF
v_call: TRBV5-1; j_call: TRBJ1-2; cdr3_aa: CASSLDTQNYGYTF
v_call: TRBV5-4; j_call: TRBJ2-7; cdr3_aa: CASSSRTSGTYEQYF
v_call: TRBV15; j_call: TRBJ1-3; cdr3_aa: CATSKDALGRAGNTIYF
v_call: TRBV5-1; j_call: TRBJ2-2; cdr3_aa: CASSLVQTHTGELFF
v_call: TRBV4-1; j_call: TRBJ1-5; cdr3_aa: CASSQEGDQPQHF
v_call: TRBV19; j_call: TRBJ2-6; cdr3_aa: CVSSLDSASGANVLTF
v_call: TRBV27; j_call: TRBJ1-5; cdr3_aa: CASSSIGQVFNQPQHF
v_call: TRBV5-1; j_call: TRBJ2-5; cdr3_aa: CASSFEETQYF
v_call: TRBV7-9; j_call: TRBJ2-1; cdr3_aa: CASGQKYEQFF
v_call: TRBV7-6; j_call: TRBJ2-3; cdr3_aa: CASSLAHRADTQYF
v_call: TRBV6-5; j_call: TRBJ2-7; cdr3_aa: CASSGQEYEQYF
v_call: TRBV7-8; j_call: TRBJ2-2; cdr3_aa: CASSSSGGRAGELFF
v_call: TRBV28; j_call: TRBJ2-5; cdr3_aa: CASSSPSAWGPSGQETQYF
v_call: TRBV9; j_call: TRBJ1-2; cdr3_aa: CASSLRTSGYTF
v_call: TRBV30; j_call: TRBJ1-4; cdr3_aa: CAWSELGGGRNEKLFF
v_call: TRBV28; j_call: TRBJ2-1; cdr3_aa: CASRQTQGARNEQFF
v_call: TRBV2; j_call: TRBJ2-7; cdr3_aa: CASSLGGYEQYF
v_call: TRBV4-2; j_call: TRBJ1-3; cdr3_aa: CASSQDSGAGQGALGNTIYF
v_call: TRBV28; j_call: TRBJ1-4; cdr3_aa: CANGRRGDEKLFF
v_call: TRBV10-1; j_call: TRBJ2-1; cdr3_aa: CASSWAGEGEQFF
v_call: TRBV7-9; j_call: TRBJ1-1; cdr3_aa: CASRSGQGADTEAFF
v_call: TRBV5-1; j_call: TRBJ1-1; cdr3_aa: CASRLGRNMNTEAFF